The clone carrying this T cell receptor beta chain is called medium-sized based on its frequency. CDR3 length: 13 amino acids. Germline lookup yields CDR1 MNHEY and CDR2 SMNVEV (reference sequence). Each sample's input was 250 ng genomic DNA, 30,000 to 45,000 genome equivalents. This sample stems from a study of T cell clusters in autoimmune cytopenias. Multiplex touch-down PCR amplified TRB using TRB-A and TRB-B pools in one tube. TCRdb reanalyzed the multiplex PCR reads and collapses them to one entry per CDR3 protein, without DNA. The table counts 4,500 or so distinct CDR3 sequences; over 20% lies in the top ten.

The sample consisted of peripheral blood. The V and J genes are TRBV27 and TRBJ2-1. This TCR was sampled from a human donor with an autoimmune cytopenia or autoimmune hepatitis (not recorded which). CDR3 region: CASSLNLNNEQFF.